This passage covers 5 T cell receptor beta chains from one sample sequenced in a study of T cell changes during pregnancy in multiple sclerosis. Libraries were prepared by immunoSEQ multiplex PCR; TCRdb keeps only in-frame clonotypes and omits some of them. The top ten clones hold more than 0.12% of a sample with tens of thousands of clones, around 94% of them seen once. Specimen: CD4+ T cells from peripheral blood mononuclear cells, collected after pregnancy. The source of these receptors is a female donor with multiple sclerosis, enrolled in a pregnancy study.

CDR3 nucleotides: TGTGCCAGCACGACTAGCGGATTACACACAGATACGCAGTATTTT. Its translation: CASTTSGLHTDTQYF. The chain couples TRBV27 to TRBJ2-3, with TRBD2 identical over 9 bases. CDR3 size: 15 residues. Germline V CDR1 and CDR2: MNHEY, SMNVEV (reference sequence). V shed 7 bases, J shed 2 bases, and the junction held 7 bases outside the gene matches.

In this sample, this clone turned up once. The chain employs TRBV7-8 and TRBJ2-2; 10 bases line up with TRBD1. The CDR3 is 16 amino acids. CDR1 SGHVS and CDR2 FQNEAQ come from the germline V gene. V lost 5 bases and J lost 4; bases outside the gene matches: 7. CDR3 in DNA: TGTGCCAGCAGCCCGACACGGACAGGGGGCACCGGGGAGCTGTTTTTT. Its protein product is CASSPTRTGGTGELFF.

The CDR3 protein is CASSQDWASGTGELFF. The DNA for the CDR3 is TGTGCCAGCAGCCAAGATTGGGCTAGCGGGACCGGGGAGCTGTTTTTT. V gene TRBV4-2 combines with J gene TRBJ2-2, with 8 bases matching TRBD2. CDR1 LGHNA and CDR2 YNFKEQ come from the germline V gene. V lost 0 bases, J lost 5 bases, and 5 bases stayed unmatched. The CDR3 length is 16 residues.

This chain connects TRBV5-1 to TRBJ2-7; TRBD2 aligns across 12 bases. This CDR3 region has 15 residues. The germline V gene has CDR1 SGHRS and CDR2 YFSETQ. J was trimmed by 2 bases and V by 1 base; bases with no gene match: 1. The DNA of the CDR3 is TGCGCCAGCAGCTTGCTAGCGGGAGGGCCCTACGAGCAGTACTTC. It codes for CASSLLAGGPYEQYF. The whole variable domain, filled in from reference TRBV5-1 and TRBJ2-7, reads KAGVTQTPRYLIKTRGQQVTLSCSPISGHRSVSWYQQTPGQGLQFLFEYFSETQRNKGNFPGRFSGRQFSNSRSEMNVSTLELGDSALYLCASSLLAGGPYEQYFGPGTRLTVT.

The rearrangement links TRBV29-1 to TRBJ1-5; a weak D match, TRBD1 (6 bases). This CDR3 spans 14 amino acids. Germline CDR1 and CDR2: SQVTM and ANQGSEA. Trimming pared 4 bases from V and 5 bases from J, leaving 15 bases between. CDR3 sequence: CSVAPQGRDQPQHF. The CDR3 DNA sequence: TGCAGCGTTGCCCCACAGGGCCGGGATCAGCCCCAGCATTTT. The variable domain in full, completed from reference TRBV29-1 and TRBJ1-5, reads SAVISQKPSRDICQRGTSLTIQCQVDSQVTMMFWYRQQPGQSLTLIATANQGSEATYESGFVIDKFPISRPNLTFSTLTVSNMSPEDSSIYLCSVAPQGRDQPQHFGDGTRLSIL.